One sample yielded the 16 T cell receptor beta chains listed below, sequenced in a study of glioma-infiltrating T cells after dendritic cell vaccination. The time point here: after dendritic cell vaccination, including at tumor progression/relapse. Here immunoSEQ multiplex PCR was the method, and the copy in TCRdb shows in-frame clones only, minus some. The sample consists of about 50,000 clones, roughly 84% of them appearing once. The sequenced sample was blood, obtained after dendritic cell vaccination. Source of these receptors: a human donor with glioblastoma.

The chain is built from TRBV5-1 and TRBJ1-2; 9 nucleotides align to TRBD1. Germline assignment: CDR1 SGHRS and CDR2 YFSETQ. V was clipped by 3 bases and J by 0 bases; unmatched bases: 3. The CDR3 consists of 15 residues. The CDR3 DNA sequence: TGCGCCAGCAGCTCACAGGGGGCCCCTAACTATGGCTACACCTTC. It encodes CASSSQGAPNYGYTF. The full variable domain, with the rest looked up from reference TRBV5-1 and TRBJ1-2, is KAGVTQTPRYLIKTRGQQVTLSCSPISGHRSVSWYQQTPGQGLQFLFEYFSETQRNKGNFPGRFSGRQFSNSRSEMNVSTLELGDSALYLCASSSQGAPNYGYTFGSGTRLTVV.

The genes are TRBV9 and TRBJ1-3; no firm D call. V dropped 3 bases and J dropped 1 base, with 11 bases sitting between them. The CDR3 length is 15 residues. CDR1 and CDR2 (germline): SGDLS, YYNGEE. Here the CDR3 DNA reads TGTGCCAGCAGCGGCAGCGGACGTTCTGGAAACACCATATATTTT. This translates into CASSGSGRSGNTIYF.

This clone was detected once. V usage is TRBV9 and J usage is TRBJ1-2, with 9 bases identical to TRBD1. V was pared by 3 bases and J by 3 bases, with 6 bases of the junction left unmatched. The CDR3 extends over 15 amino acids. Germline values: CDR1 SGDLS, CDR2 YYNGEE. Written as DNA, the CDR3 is TGTGCCAGCAGCGCCCACAGGGGGCGGGACTATGGCTACACCTTC. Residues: CASSAHRGRDYGYTF.

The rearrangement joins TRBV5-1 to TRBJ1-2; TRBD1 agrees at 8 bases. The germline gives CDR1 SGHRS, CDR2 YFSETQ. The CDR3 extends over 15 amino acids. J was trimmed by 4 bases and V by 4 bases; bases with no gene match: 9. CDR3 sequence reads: CASSDPQGDSYGYTF. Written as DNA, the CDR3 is TGCGCCAGCAGCGATCCACAGGGGGACAGCTATGGCTACACCTTC.

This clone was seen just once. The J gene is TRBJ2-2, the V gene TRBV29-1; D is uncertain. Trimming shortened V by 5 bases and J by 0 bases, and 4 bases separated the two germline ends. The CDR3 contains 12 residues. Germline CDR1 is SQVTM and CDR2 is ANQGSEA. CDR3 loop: CSVPANTGELFF. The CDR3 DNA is TGCAGCGTTCCCGCGAACACCGGGGAGCTGTTTTTT.

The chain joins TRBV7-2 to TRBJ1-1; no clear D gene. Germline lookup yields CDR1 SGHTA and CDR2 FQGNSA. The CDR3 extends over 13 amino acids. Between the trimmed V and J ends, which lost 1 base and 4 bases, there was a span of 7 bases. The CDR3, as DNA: TGTGCCAGCAGCTTAGAGTGGAGCACTGAAGCTTTCTTT. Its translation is CASSLEWSTEAFF.

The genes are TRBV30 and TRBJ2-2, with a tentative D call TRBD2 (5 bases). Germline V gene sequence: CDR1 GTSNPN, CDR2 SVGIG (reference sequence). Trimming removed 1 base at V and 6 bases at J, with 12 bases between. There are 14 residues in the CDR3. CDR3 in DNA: TGTGCCTGGAGTGGGCTAGCAAGGGCCGGGGAGCTGTTTTTT. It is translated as CAWSGLARAGELFF.

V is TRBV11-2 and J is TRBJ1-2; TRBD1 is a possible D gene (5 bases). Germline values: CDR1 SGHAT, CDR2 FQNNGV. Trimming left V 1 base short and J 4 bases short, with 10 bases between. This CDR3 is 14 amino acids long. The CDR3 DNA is TGTGCCAGCAGCTTAGCTGGGGGAGGCTATGGCTACACCTTC. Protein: CASSLAGGGYGYTF.

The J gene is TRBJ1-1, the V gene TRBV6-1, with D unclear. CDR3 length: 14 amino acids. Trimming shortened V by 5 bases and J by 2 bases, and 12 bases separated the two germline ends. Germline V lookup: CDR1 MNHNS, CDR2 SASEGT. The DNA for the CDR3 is TGTGCCAGCAGTCCGATGGCCGTCAACACTGAAGCTTTCTTT. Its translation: CASSPMAVNTEAFF.

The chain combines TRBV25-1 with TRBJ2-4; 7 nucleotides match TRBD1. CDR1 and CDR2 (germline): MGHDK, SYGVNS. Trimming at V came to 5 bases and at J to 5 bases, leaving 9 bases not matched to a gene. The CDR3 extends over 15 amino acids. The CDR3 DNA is TGTGCCAGCAGTAGCACGCCCGGGACAGAAAACATTCAGTACTTC. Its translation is CASSSTPGTENIQYF.

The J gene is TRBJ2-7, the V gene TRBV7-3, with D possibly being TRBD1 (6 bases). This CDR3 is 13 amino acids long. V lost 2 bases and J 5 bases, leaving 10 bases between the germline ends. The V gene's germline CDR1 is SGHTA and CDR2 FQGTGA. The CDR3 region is CASSLWDTDEQYF. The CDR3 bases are TGTGCCAGCAGCTTATGGGACACAGACGAGCAGTACTTC. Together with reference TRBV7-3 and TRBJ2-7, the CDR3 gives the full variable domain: GAGVSQTPSNKVTEKGKYVELRCDPISGHTALYWYRQSLGQGPEFLIYFQGTGAADDSGLPNDRFFAVRPEGSVSTLKIQRTERGDSAVYLCASSLWDTDEQYFGPGTRLTVT.

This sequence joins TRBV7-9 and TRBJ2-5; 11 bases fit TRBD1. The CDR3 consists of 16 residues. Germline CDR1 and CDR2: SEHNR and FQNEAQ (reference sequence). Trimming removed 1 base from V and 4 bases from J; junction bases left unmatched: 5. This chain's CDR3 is CASSLGTGGGGETQYF. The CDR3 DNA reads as TGTGCCAGCAGCTTAGGGACAGGGGGCGGCGGAGAGACCCAGTACTTC.

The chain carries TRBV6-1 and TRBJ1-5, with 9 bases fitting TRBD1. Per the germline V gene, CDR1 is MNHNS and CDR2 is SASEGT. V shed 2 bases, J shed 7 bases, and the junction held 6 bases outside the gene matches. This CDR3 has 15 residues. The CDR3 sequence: CASSETRQGGQPQHF. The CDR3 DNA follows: TGTGCCAGCAGTGAAACAAGACAGGGGGGGCAGCCCCAGCATTTT.

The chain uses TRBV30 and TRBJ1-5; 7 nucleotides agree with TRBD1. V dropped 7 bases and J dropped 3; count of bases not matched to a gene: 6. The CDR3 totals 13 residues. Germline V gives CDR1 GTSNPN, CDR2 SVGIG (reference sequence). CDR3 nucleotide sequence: TGTGCCTCGGCGGGACAGATCAATCAGCCCCAGCATTTT. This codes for CASAGQINQPQHF.

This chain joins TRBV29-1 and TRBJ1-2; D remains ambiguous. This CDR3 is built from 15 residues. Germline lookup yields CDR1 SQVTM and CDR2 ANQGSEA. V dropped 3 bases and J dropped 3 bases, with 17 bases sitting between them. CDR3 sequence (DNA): TGCAGCGTTGACCGCCCCACACCGCTGGACTATGGCTACACCTTC. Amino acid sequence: CSVDRPTPLDYGYTF.

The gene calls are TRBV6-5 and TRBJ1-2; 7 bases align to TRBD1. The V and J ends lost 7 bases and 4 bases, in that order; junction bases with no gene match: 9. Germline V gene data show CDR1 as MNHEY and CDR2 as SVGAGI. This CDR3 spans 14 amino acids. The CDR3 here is CASNKQGSSYGYTF. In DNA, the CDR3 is TGTGCCAGCAATAAACAGGGGTCTAGCTATGGCTACACCTTC.